The source of this TCR beta chain is a study of cytomegalovirus exposure and HLA in healthy donors. The V and J ends lost 0 bases and 7 bases, in that order; junction bases with no gene match: 9. Germline CDR1 LGHNA, CDR2 YNFKEQ. The CDR3 has 17 amino acids. It was with 60 Vbeta and 13 Jbeta primers that the PCR ran. Sequencing was performed with immunoSEQ multiplex PCR; in TCRdb, only in-frame clones are kept and a portion is missing. The listing records roughly 140,000 clones. The V gene is TRBV4-2, the J gene TRBJ2-3, with 11 bases fitting TRBD2. The sample comprised PBMCs. This TCR was recovered from a man aged 35-49 years in good health and CMV-seronegative. In DNA, the CDR3 is TGTGCCAGCAGCCAAGAATTTAGCGGGGGGGGGATTAATACGCAGTATTTT. Encoded protein: CASSQEFSGGGINTQYF.